A single sample is the source of the 22 T cell receptor beta chains below, sequenced in a study of CD8+CD57+ T cells in acquired aplastic anemia (dated by TCRdb to 2016 to 2018). Reads for this sample came from an Illumina HiSeq 2000. Genomic DNA served as template for TCR beta VDJ combination and CDR3 sequence profiling. TCRdb passed the public sequencing reads through fastp at Q25 and MiXCR, retaining productive beta sequences. Merged by CDR3 protein, the rows form single entries marked with the most common genes and DNA. Counted in this sample were hundreds of thousands of distinct CDR3 sequences; 65% to 80% of them appeared once. The ten largest make up 4% of the sample. Sample: sorted CD4+, CD8+, or CD8+CD57+ T cells (not recorded which) from PBMCs. Source of these receptors: a human donor in good health, serving as a control.

Notes on this clonotype: Germline and junction disagree at one end, which may indicate a read error. The genes are TRBV10-3 and TRBJ1-1; D perhaps matches TRBD1 (6 bases). Germline lookup yields CDR1 ENHRY and CDR2 SYGVKD. This CDR3 spans 19 amino acids. CDR3 region: CASSPLTRGGVGENTEAFF. DNA of the CDR3: TGTGCCAGCAGTCCACTCACCAGGGGAGGGGTCGGAGAAAACACTGAAGCTTTCTTT.

The rearrangement uses TRBV20-1 and TRBJ1-2; D might be TRBD1 (5 bases). The CDR3 consists of 14 residues. Germline lookup yields CDR1 DFQATT and CDR2 SNEGSKA (reference sequence). V lost 1 base and J 5 bases, leaving 14 bases between the germline ends. CDR3 sequence: CSARALGASYGYTF. DNA for the CDR3: TGCAGTGCTAGAGCCCTCGGGGCTAGTTATGGCTACACCTTC.

The chain recombines TRBV10-3 with TRBJ2-7; the match to TRBD2 covers 8 bases. V shed 8 bases, J shed 11 bases, and the junction held 14 bases outside the gene matches. This CDR3 has 13 amino acids. From germline, CDR1 is ENHRY and CDR2 SYGVKD. The CDR3 is CAICVTRGGAEYF. DNA for the CDR3: TGTGCCATCTGTGTGACACGGGGGGGCGCGGAGTACTTC.

The V gene is TRBV7-6, the J gene TRBJ1-5, with no clear D. Trimming took off 1 base at V and 0 bases at J, with 7 bases between the two ends. Germline CDR1 reads SGHVS; CDR2 reads FNYEAQ. CDR3 length: 15 amino acids. The CDR3 nucleotides read TGTGCCAGCAGCTTAGGGGAGGTTAGCAATCAGCCCCAGCATTTT. Protein product: CASSLGEVSNQPQHF.

This clonotype was seen once. The chain couples TRBV15 to TRBJ2-7; 13 bases align to TRBD2. CDR1 and CDR2 from the germline V gene are LNHNV and YYDKDF (reference sequence). The CDR3 has 16 residues. V was pared by 4 bases and J by 7 bases, with 10 bases of the junction left unmatched. The CDR3 DNA reads TGTGCCACCAGCATTGGAGGACTAGCGGGAGATCGGGAGCAGTACGTC. This codes for CATSIGGLAGDREQYV.

This clonotype was counted ten times or more. This chain joins TRBV6-5 and TRBJ2-1; a possible D gene is TRBD1 (8 bases). Germline lookup yields CDR1 MNHEY and CDR2 SVGAGI. Trimming removed 5 bases at V and 8 bases at J, with 19 bases between. CDR3 size: 15 residues. CDR3 loop: CASSRQGTIIDEQFF. Written as DNA, the CDR3 is TGTGCCAGCAGTCGACAGGGGACTATTATCGATGAGCAGTTCTTC.

Concerning this clonotype itself: A junction boundary mismatches the germline segment, possibly from a read error. This sequence joins TRBV20-1 and TRBJ1-5; D ambiguous. Germline V gene sequence: CDR1 DFQATT, CDR2 SNEGSKA (reference sequence). The CDR3 sequence is 17 residues long. For the CDR3, the DNA is TGCAGTGCCAGAGATCCTACATGGGTCCAGGCGGATCAGCCCCAGCATTTT. Translated, it gives CSARDPTWVQADQPQHF.

Many counts were recorded for this clonotype. V gene TRBV6-2 or TRBV6-3 combines with J gene TRBJ1-1; D is undetermined. The CDR3 sequence is 15 residues long. Germline loops: CDR1 MNHEY, CDR2 SVGEGT. Trimming left V 6 bases short and J 3 bases short, with 17 bases between. This chain's CDR3 is CASSYARREDTEAFF. The DNA for the CDR3 is TGTGCCAGCAGCTATGCGAGGCGGGAGGACACTGAAGCTTTCTTT.

This chain connects TRBV15 to TRBJ1-1; D ambiguous. V shed 8 bases and J shed 4 bases, with 11 bases lying between them. CDR3 size: 12 residues. Germline assignment: CDR1 LNHNV and CDR2 YYDKDF (reference sequence). The CDR3 region has the DNA TGTGCCACCTCGTCATGGGGCACTGAAGCTTTCTTT. Residues: CATSSWGTEAFF.

The chain recombines TRBV7-2 with TRBJ1-6, with a possible D match to TRBD1 (5 bases). The CDR3 loop spans 15 amino acids. Germline CDR1 and CDR2: SGHTA and FQGNSA. V shed 5 bases and J shed 19 bases, with 27 bases lying between them. CDR3: CASSVRGSEKPSFHF. The CDR3 coding sequence is TGTGCCAGCAGCGTAAGGGGCAGTGAAAAACCATCCTTTCACTTT.

The sample holds many counts of this clonotype. This rearrangement joins TRBV7-9 to TRBJ2-7; D gene unclear. Germline-derived CDR1 and CDR2 are SEHNR and FQNEAQ (reference sequence). V lost 1 base and J 7 bases, leaving 5 bases between the germline ends. CDR3 length: 11 amino acids. CDR3 in amino acids: CASSLGLEQYF. Here the CDR3 DNA reads TGTGCCAGCAGCTTAGGGTTAGAGCAGTACTTC.

In its sample, this clonotype was seen many times. The V and J genes are TRBV19 and TRBJ2-3, with D possibly matching TRBD2 (6 bases). The CDR3 extends over 17 amino acids. V was shortened by 5 bases and J by 3 bases, with 21 bases between the two germline ends. From germline, CDR1 is LNHDA and CDR2 SQIVND (reference sequence). CDR3 protein: CASSHPGTQIRTDTQYF. CDR3 bases: TGTGCCAGTAGTCATCCTGGGACTCAGATAAGGACAGATACGCAGTATTTT.

For this clonotype: Germline and junction disagree at one end, which may indicate a read error. In nucleotides, the CDR3 is TGTGCCAGCAGCTCCCTCACGGGGGGCCGACCCTACGAGCAGTACTTC. Translation gives CASSSLTGGRPYEQYF. This chain joins TRBV5-1 and TRBJ2-7; D possibly corresponds to TRBD2 (7 bases). CDR1 and CDR2 (germline): SGHRS, YFSETQ. CDR3 size: 16 residues.

This clonotype was detected ten times or more. The chain carries TRBV20-1 and TRBJ2-5, with 7 bases matching TRBD1. Germline CDR1 is DFQATT and CDR2 is SNEGSKA (reference sequence). The CDR3 has 14 residues. V trimming: 5 bases; J trimming: 5 bases; junction bases outside the gene matches: 11. The CDR3 nucleotides are TGCAGTGCTGGTATGACAGGGATTAGGGAGACCCAGTACTTC. Protein: CSAGMTGIRETQYF.

As concerns this clonotype: Because it lacks the conserved phenylalanine or tryptophan at the end, this CDR3 is likely a read error. Because the CDR3's place on the DNA is in doubt, the DNA is left out and the CDR3 is given as listed by TCRdb. This sequence joins TRBV7-2 and TRBJ1-2; the D call TRBD1 from the table was never checked on the DNA. CDR1 SGHTA and CDR2 FQGNSA come from the germline V gene. The CDR3 region is 13 residues in length, termini included. The CDR3 protein is CASSRELGGSYEQ.

V and J are TRBV9 and TRBJ2-7, with 11 nucleotides matching TRBD1. CDR3 length: 15 amino acids. CDR1 is SGDLS and CDR2 is YYNGEE in the germline V gene. Trimming at V came to 3 bases and at J to 11 bases, leaving 13 bases not matched to a gene. The chain's CDR3 is CASSAGTGGVNTEYF. CDR3 coding DNA: TGTGCCAGCAGCGCCGGGACAGGGGGAGTGAACACGGAGTACTTC.

This clonotype turned up a few times. The chain links TRBV29-1 to TRBJ2-7; possible D gene TRBD1, 6 bases. The germline V gene encodes CDR1 SQVTM and CDR2 ANQGSEA. Trimming stripped 4 bases from V and 0 bases from J, with 10 bases between. The CDR3 is 13 amino acids. The CDR3 nucleotides are TGCAGCGTTGGACGGGACACCTCCTACGAGCAGTACTTC. Its protein product is CSVGRDTSYEQYF.

The rearrangement links TRBV19 to TRBJ1-6, with D perhaps TRBD1 (6 bases). The germline gives CDR1 LNHDA, CDR2 SQIVND (reference sequence). The V gene lost 7 bases and the J gene lost 9 bases, with 13 bases spanning the gap. This CDR3 has 13 residues. The CDR3 loop reads CASTRQDGSPLHF. CDR3 nucleotide sequence: TGTGCCAGTACCCGACAGGACGGTTCACCCCTCCACTTT.

The sample holds many counts of this clonotype. The chain has TRBV7-6 and TRBJ1-5; D ambiguous. Germline V lookup: CDR1 SGHVS, CDR2 FNYEAQ. This CDR3 has 13 residues. V was clipped by 4 bases and J by 1 base, with 5 bases between them. The CDR3 region has the DNA TGTGCCAGCAGCTCTTACAGCAATCAGCCCCAGCATTTT. It is translated as CASSSYSNQPQHF.

This clonotype came up a few times. The J gene is TRBJ1-1, the V gene TRBV19; TRBD1 aligns across 10 bases. Germline V gene lookup returns CDR1 LNHDA and CDR2 SQIVND (reference sequence). Trimming at V came to 4 bases and at J to 1 base, leaving 9 bases not matched to a gene. This CDR3 region has 17 residues. CDR3 coding DNA: TGTGCCAGTAGTACCCGGGACAGGGGATCCTCGAACACTGAAGCTTTCTTT. Protein: CASSTRDRGSSNTEAFF.

Only a few counts were recorded for this clonotype. A much larger clone lies one base from this, so it may be a read error. The chain carries TRBV12-3 or TRBV12-4 and TRBJ1-3; D is unresolved. This CDR3 comprises 14 residues. The V end was cut by 3 bases, the J end by 5 bases, with 11 bases between. DNA for the CDR3: TGTGCCAGCAGTTTGCAGGAACCTAGAAACACCATATATTTT. Its protein is CASSLQEPRNTIYF.

Ten or more counts support this clonotype. V is TRBV5-5 and J is TRBJ2-7, with 8 bases identical to TRBD1. This CDR3 is 17 amino acids long. Trimming took 2 bases from V and 2 from J; bases not matched to a gene: 12. Germline loops: CDR1 SGHKS, CDR2 YYEKEE (reference sequence). The CDR3, as DNA: TGTGCCAGCAGCTTCGGGGCGGGCAGGGGGCTAACCTACGAGCAGTACTTC. The encoded protein is CASSFGAGRGLTYEQYF.